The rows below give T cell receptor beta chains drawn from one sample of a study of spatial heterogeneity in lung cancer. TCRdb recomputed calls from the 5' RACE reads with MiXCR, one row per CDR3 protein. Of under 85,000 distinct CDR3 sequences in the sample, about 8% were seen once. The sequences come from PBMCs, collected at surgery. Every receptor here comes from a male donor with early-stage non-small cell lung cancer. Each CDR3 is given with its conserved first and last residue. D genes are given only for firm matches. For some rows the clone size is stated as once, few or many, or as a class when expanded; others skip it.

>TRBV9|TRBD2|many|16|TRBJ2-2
CASSVEQAGGPGELFF
TGTGCCAGCAGCGTAGAGCAAGCGGGAGGGCCCGGGGAGCTGTTTTTT
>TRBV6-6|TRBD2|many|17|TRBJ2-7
CASSYSNLLAGVYEQYF
TGTGCCAGCAGTTACTCGAACTTACTAGCGGGAGTCTACGAGCAGTACTTC
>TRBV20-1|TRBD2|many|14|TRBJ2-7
CSASGLAGVREQYF
TGCAGTGCTAGCGGACTAGCGGGAGTGAGGGAGCAGTACTTC
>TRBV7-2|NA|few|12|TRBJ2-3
CASSYITDTQYF
TGTGCCAGCAGCTATATCACAGATACGCAGTATTTT
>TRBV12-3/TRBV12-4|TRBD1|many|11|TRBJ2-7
CASSRTGVEYF
TGTGCCAGCAGCCGTACAGGGGTTGAATACTTC
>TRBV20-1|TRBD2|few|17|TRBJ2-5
CSARGGTSGRGRETQYF
TGCAGTGCTAGAGGGGGGACTAGCGGGAGAGGGAGAGAGACCCAGTACTTC
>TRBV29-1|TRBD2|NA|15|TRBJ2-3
CSVPPREGFTDTQYF
TGCAGCGTCCCTCCCAGGGAGGGTTTCACAGATACGCAGTATTTT
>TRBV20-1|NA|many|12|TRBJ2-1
CSAPDPRNEQFF
TGCAGTGCTCCGGACCCGCGGAATGAGCAGTTCTTC
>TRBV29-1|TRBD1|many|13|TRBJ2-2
CSAGQGATGELFF
TGCAGCGCAGGACAGGGGGCCACCGGGGAGCTGTTTTTT
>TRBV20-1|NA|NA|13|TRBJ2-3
CSARTDPTDTQYF
TGCAGTGCTAGGACGGACCCGACAGATACGCAGTATTTT
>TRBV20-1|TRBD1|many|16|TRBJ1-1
CSAYLQGSGVNTEAFF
TGCAGTGCTTATCTACAGGGGAGTGGAGTGAACACTGAAGCTTTCTTT
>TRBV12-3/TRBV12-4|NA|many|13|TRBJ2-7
CASSLRGLDEQYF
TGTGCCAGCAGTTTACGGGGCCTGGATGAGCAGTACTTC
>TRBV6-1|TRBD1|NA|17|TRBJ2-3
CASSPGAGGWGTDTQYF
TGTGCCAGCAGTCCAGGCGCAGGGGGCTGGGGCACAGATACGCAGTATTTT
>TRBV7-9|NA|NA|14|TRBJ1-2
CASSLAVSGYGYTF
TGTGCCAGCAGCTTAGCGGTTTCCGGCTATGGCTACACCTTC
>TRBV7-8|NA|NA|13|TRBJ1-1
CASSSTPNTEAFF
TGTGCCAGCAGCTCGACCCCGAACACTGAAGCTTTCTTT
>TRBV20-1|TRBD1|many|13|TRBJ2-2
CSAYRGNTGELFF
TGCAGTGCTTACAGGGGGAACACCGGGGAGCTGTTTTTT
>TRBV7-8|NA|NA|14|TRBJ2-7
CASSLYGEPYEQYF
TGTGCCAGCAGCTTATATGGGGAACCCTACGAGCAGTACTTC
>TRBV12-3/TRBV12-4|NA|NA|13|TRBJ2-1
CASSPEFYNEQFF
TGTGCCAGCAGTCCAGAGTTCTACAATGAGCAGTTCTTC
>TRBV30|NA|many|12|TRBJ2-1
CAWSMSYNEQFF
TGTGCCTGGTCCATGTCCTACAATGAGCAGTTCTTC
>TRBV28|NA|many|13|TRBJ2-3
CASSLSPPDTQYF
TGTGCCAGCAGTTTATCGCCTCCAGATACGCAGTATTTT
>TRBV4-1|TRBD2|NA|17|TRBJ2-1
CASSQDPTGGFNNEQFF
TGCGCCAGCAGCCAAGATCCAACGGGAGGGTTCAACAATGAGCAGTTCTTC
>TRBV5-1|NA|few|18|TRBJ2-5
CASSLAPFKGRFGETQYF
TGCGCCAGCAGCTTGGCTCCCTTTAAGGGTAGATTTGGTGAGACCCAGTACTTC
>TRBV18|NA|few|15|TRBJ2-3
CASFTNTGPIDTQYF
TGTGCCAGCTTCACCAATACAGGACCGATAGATACGCAGTATTTT
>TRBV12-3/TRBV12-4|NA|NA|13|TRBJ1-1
CASSLRGGTEAFF
TGTGCCAGCAGTCTTAGGGGGGGCACTGAAGCTTTCTTT
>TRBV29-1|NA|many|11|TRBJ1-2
CSVEPDGGYTF
TGCAGCGTTGAACCGGATGGGGGCTACACCTTC
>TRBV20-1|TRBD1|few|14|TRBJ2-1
CSATGTGNYNEQFF
TGCAGTGCTACCGGGACAGGCAACTACAATGAGCAGTTCTTC
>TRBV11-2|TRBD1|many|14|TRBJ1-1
CASSSGTGGFGAFF
TGTGCCAGCAGCTCCGGGACAGGGGGCTTTGGGGCTTTCTTT